Shown below are 23 T cell receptor beta chains from a single sample sequenced in a study of blood T cell repertoires in COVID-19. The method was immunoSEQ multiplex PCR; TCRdb's version includes in-frame clones alone and lacks a portion of them. This sample has about 270,000 clones, with just under 90% found just once. Sequenced material: PBMCs or T cells enriched from blood (not recorded which). The source of these receptors is a woman aged 25 to 39 with acute COVID-19.

The chain is built from TRBV29-1 and TRBJ1-1; perhaps TRBD1 as D (6 bases). The CDR3 totals 14 residues. V dropped 6 bases and J dropped 3 bases, with 17 bases sitting between them. Germline V gene lookup returns CDR1 SQVTM and CDR2 ANQGSEA. In DNA form, the CDR3 reads TGCAGCGTACTAGGGGGTGATTGGTACACTGAAGCTTTCTTT. Translating gives CSVLGGDWYTEAFF.

Here the CDR3 DNA reads TGTGCCAGCAGTTTTGTTGGGCTTCTCGGGGGGCCTGAGCAGTTCTTC. Translated: CASSFVGLLGGPEQFF. This chain uses TRBV28 with TRBJ2-1; TRBD2 is a possible D gene (7 bases). Trimming removed 3 bases from V and 9 bases from J, with 21 bases in between. The CDR3 runs to 16 residues. The germline V gene encodes CDR1 MDHEN and CDR2 SYDVKM.

This chain uses TRBV19 with TRBJ2-5, with 7 nucleotides matching TRBD1. Germline CDR1 LNHDA, CDR2 SQIVND (reference sequence). The V and J ends lost 2 bases and 5 bases, in that order; junction bases with no gene match: 8. This CDR3 has 15 residues. In nucleotides, the CDR3 is TGTGCCAGTAGTATAAGGGGACAGAAAGGGGAGACCCAGTACTTC. The encoded protein is CASSIRGQKGETQYF.

V usage is TRBV4-1 and J usage is TRBJ2-3; D might be TRBD2 (6 bases). Per germline, CDR1 MGHRA and CDR2 YSYEKL. V lost 0 bases, J lost 4 bases, and 20 bases lay in between. This CDR3 spans 18 amino acids. Here the CDR3 DNA reads TGCGCCAGCAGCCAAGATATAGCCGGACTAACTCCGTCAGATACGCAGTATTTT. It translates to CASSQDIAGLTPSDTQYF.

In this sample, this clone turned up once. This sequence joins TRBV12-5 and TRBJ2-7; 12 nucleotides line up with TRBD1. V dropped 1 base and J dropped 5; count of bases not matched to a gene: 18. Germline V gene lookup returns CDR1 LGHNT and CDR2 FRNRAP. The CDR3 extends over 20 amino acids. The CDR3 protein is CASGLARGQGARKPLDEQYF. CDR3 bases: TGTGCTAGTGGTTTGGCTAGGGGACAGGGGGCGCGTAAGCCCTTGGACGAGCAGTACTTC.

The J gene is TRBJ1-3, the V gene TRBV5-1; a weak D match, TRBD1 (5 bases). Trimming removed 4 bases at V and 7 bases at J, with 18 bases between. In germline, CDR1 is SGHRS, CDR2 YFSETQ. The CDR3 length is 15 residues. Here the CDR3 reads CASSLRGERSNTIYF. The CDR3 nucleotides read TGCGCCAGCAGCCTTCGGGGGGAACGATCGAACACCATATATTTT.

The chain carries TRBV13 and TRBJ1-6; 9 bases map to TRBD1. The CDR3 is made up of 15 amino acids. Trimming at V came to 4 bases and at J to 10 bases, leaving 8 bases not matched to a gene. Germline CDR1 is PRHDT and CDR2 is FYEKMQ (reference sequence). The CDR3 bases are TGTGCCAGCAGCTCATCCGGGACAGGGATCTCACCCCTCCACTTT. Translation gives CASSSSGTGISPLHF. The whole variable domain, remainder taken from reference TRBV13 and TRBJ1-6, is AAGVIQSPRHLIKEKRETATLKCYPIPRHDTVYWYQQGPGQDPQFLISFYEKMQSDKGSIPDRFSAQQFSDYHSELNMSSLELGDSALYFCASSSSGTGISPLHFGNGTRLTVT.

The rearrangement uses TRBV6-1 and TRBJ2-1, with 14 positions matching TRBD2. V shed 3 bases, J shed 10 bases, and the junction held 8 bases outside the gene matches. This CDR3 spans 16 amino acids. Germline V gene sequence: CDR1 MNHNS, CDR2 SASEGT. The CDR3 coding sequence is TGTGCCAGCAGTGAGCAGGGACTAGCGGGGGCATGGGAGCAGTTCTTC. This translates into CASSEQGLAGAWEQFF.

The chain employs TRBV25-1 and TRBJ2-7; unclear D gene. Trimming removed 2 bases from V and 4 bases from J, with 6 bases in between. CDR1 MGHDK and CDR2 SYGVNS come from the germline V gene. The CDR3 runs 12 residues. CDR3 DNA: TGTGCCAGCAGTGAAAATATTTACGAGCAGTACTTC. Its protein is CASSENIYEQYF.

The chain couples TRBV7-9 to TRBJ2-1, with 7 positions matching TRBD1. The CDR3 has 19 residues. Trimming took 2 bases from V and 4 from J; bases not matched to a gene: 17. Germline CDR1 and CDR2: SEHNR and FQNEAQ (reference sequence). CDR3 loop: CASSLRVSQGDRTYNEQFF. DNA for the CDR3: TGTGCCAGCAGCTTAAGGGTTAGTCAGGGGGACCGTACGTACAATGAGCAGTTCTTC.

The CDR3 loop is CASRDRAVYVGQFF. For the CDR3, the DNA is TGTGCCAGCAGGGACAGGGCGGTTTATGTAGGGCAGTTCTTC. This chain connects TRBV9 to TRBJ2-1; 8 bases are a match to TRBD1. The CDR3 spans 14 residues. Per germline, CDR1 SGDLS and CDR2 YYNGEE. The trim removed 5 bases at V and 12 bases at J, leaving 13 bases unmatched. Full variable domain (rest looked up from reference TRBV9 and TRBJ2-1): DSGVTQTPKHLITATGQRVTLRCSPRSGDLSVYWYQQSLDQGLQFLIQYYNGEERAKGNILERFSAQQFPDLHSELNLSSLELGDSALYFCASRDRAVYVGQFFGPGTRLTVL.

With respect to this clone: Other nucleotide sequences from this sample produce the same CDR3. The rearrangement uses TRBV9 and TRBJ2-2; TRBD2 might be the D (6 bases). The V end lost 3 bases, the J end lost 2 bases, and 11 bases lay between the germline ends. In germline, CDR1 is SGDLS, CDR2 YYNGEE. The CDR3 is 15 amino acids. The CDR3 sequence: CASSAGGLNTGELFF. CDR3 bases: TGTGCCAGCAGCGCCGGGGGACTTAACACCGGGGAGCTGTTTTTT.

This clone appeared once. The chain couples TRBV5-1 to TRBJ2-3, with TRBD2 as a possible D gene (6 bases). Germline CDR1 SGHRS, CDR2 YFSETQ. V dropped 7 bases and J dropped 4 bases, with 16 bases sitting between them. CDR3 length: 14 residues. Here the CDR3 reads CASGSGGSPDTQYF. CDR3 DNA sequence: TGCGCCAGCGGGAGTGGAGGGTCCCCAGATACGCAGTATTTT.

The chain links TRBV24-1 to TRBJ1-2; TRBD1 matches at 11 bases. This CDR3 is 15 amino acids long. Germline trimming cut 5 bases from V and 4 bases from J; bases unmatched to any gene: 5. The germline CDR1 and CDR2 sequences are KGHDR and SFDVKD. The CDR3 DNA reads TGTGCCACCAGTGCGGGGACAGGGGGTCCCTATGGCTACACCTTC. Its translation is CATSAGTGGPYGYTF.

Notes on this clone: The identical CDR3 is also encoded by other nucleotide sequences in the sample. This chain connects TRBV2 to TRBJ2-7, with 14 bases aligning to TRBD2. Trimming took 5 bases from V and 2 from J; bases not matched to a gene: 2. This CDR3 has 15 residues. Germline loops: CDR1 SNHLY, CDR2 FYNNEI. The CDR3 DNA follows: TGTGCCAGCAGTCCGACTAGCGGGAGGGCCTACGAGCAGTACTTC. Protein product: CASSPTSGRAYEQYF.

This clone was seen a single time. V and J are TRBV7-9 and TRBJ2-3; perhaps TRBD2 as D (5 bases). CDR1 and CDR2 (germline): SEHNR, FQNEAQ (reference sequence). V was shortened by 1 base and J by 6 bases, with 11 bases between the two germline ends. The CDR3 length is 14 residues. The CDR3 DNA follows: TGTGCCAGCAGCTTAGGGACTTCGGAGGATACGCAGTATTTT. This encodes CASSLGTSEDTQYF.

As DNA, the CDR3 is TGTGCCAGCAGCCCCCCAGGGGCAGGGGGCGATGGCTACACCTTC. Amino acid sequence: CASSPPGAGGDGYTF. The chain is built from TRBV7-9 and TRBJ1-2; TRBD1 aligns across 8 bases. The CDR3 consists of 15 residues. The germline V gene has CDR1 SEHNR and CDR2 FQNEAQ (reference sequence). Trimming took 5 bases from V and 6 from J; bases not matched to a gene: 11.

The genes are TRBV6-5 and TRBJ2-1, with 10 nucleotides matching TRBD2. Germline V gene data show CDR1 as MNHEY and CDR2 as SVGAGI. V lost 5 bases and J lost 4; bases outside the gene matches: 5. The CDR3 runs to 15 residues. The DNA for the CDR3 is TGTGCCAGCAGTCGCACTAGCGGGGTATACAATGAGCAGTTCTTC. Its protein product is CASSRTSGVYNEQFF.

The chain couples TRBV4-1 to TRBJ1-5; a weak D match, TRBD1 (6 bases). The CDR3 length is 15 residues. V was trimmed by 1 base and J by 0 bases, leaving 7 bases between them. Germline CDR1 reads MGHRA; CDR2 reads YSYEKL. The CDR3 loop reads CASSQGRGSNQPQHF. In DNA form, the CDR3 reads TGCGCCAGCAGCCAAGGCAGGGGTAGCAATCAGCCCCAGCATTTT.

The sample holds a few counts of this clone. The gene calls are TRBV18 and TRBJ2-5; 8 nucleotides align to TRBD1. The J segment lost 5 bases and the V segment lost 4 bases, leaving 9 bases of the junction unmatched. There are 15 residues in the CDR3. Germline V gene data show CDR1 as KGHSH and CDR2 as LQKENI. In nucleotides, the CDR3 is TGTGCCAGCTCACTTACGGACAGGGCCTCGGAGACCCAGTACTTC. This gives the protein CASSLTDRASETQYF. Combining the CDR3 with reference TRBV18 and TRBJ2-5 gives the whole variable domain NAGVMQNPRHLVRRRGQEARLRCSPMKGHSHVYWYRQLPEEGLKFMVYLQKENIIDESGMPKERFSAEFPKEGPSILRIQQVVRGDSAAYFCASSLTDRASETQYFGPGTRLLVL.

The chain joins TRBV11-2 to TRBJ1-2; 7 nucleotides line up with TRBD1. V shed 5 bases, J shed 8 bases, and the junction held 11 bases outside the gene matches. Germline V gene lookup returns CDR1 SGHAT and CDR2 FQNNGV. The CDR3 runs 14 residues. DNA for the CDR3: TGTGCCAGCAGCCCCCCTACAGGGGTTGAAGGCTACACCTTC. Translation: CASSPPTGVEGYTF.

In this sample, this clone turned up once. This rearrangement joins TRBV28 to TRBJ1-5; tentative D call: TRBD1 (5 bases). Trimming took 3 bases from V and 7 from J, leaving 16 bases between them. Looked up from germline, CDR1 is MDHEN and CDR2 is SYDVKM. This CDR3 comprises 15 residues. The CDR3 nucleotides read TGTGCCAGCAGTTTCCCCGACAGTATAGCCCAGCCCCAGCATTTT. It translates to CASSFPDSIAQPQHF. Together with reference TRBV28 and TRBJ1-5, the CDR3 gives the full variable domain: DVKVTQSSRYLVKRTGEKVFLECVQDMDHENMFWYRQDPGLGLRLIYFSYDVKMKEKGDIPEGYSVSREKKERFSLILESASTNQTSMYLCASSFPDSIAQPQHFGDGTRLSIL.

This chain connects TRBV19 to TRBJ2-3; D ambiguous. V was trimmed by 5 bases and J by 0 bases, leaving 3 bases between them. This CDR3 comprises 12 residues. Germline CDR1 and CDR2: LNHDA and SQIVND (reference sequence). In DNA, the CDR3 is TGTGCCAGTAGTCCGAGCACAGATACGCAGTATTTT. It translates to CASSPSTDTQYF. Looking up the rest from reference TRBV19 and TRBJ2-3 gives the full variable domain: DGGITQSPKYLFRKEGQNVTLSCEQNLNHDAMYWYRQDPGQGLRLIYYSQIVNDFQKGDIAEGYSVSREKKESFPLTVTSAQKNPTAFYLCASSPSTDTQYFGPGTRLTVL.